This note documents a single T cell receptor (beta chain) sequence. Its antigen is unidentified. This CDR3 has 15 amino acids. Trimming shortened V by 5 bases and J by 2 bases, and 15 bases separated the two germline ends. The germline V gene encodes CDR1 MNHEY and CDR2 SVGEGT. Produced via immunoSEQ multiplex PCR; TCRdb's table is partial and in-frame only. The top ten hold 20% of the sample, which has roughly 60,000 clones, 84% seen once. The sample is drawn from a study of T cell responses to AZD1222 COVID-19 vaccine. Broader study findings: Clonal diversity was possibly underestimated, and white British individuals and females predominated among donors. Only a handful of AZD1222 recipients were seropositive at baseline. Mapped onto spike, vaccine-associated CD4 TCRs spanned it and were dominant at 160-218 and 743-854. As reported, nearly half of all spike-specific TCRs target variant regions that are unmutated.

Sequences were derived from peripheral blood, sampled on day 0 of AZD1222 vaccination. The chain is built from TRBV6-2 or TRBV6-3 and TRBJ1-1, with a tentative D call TRBD1 (6 bases). The sequence came from an adult in good health. The DNA for the CDR3 is TGTGCCAGCAGTGCTTGGGACACGCTTAACACTGAAGCTTTCTTT. Amino acid sequence: CASSAWDTLNTEAFF.